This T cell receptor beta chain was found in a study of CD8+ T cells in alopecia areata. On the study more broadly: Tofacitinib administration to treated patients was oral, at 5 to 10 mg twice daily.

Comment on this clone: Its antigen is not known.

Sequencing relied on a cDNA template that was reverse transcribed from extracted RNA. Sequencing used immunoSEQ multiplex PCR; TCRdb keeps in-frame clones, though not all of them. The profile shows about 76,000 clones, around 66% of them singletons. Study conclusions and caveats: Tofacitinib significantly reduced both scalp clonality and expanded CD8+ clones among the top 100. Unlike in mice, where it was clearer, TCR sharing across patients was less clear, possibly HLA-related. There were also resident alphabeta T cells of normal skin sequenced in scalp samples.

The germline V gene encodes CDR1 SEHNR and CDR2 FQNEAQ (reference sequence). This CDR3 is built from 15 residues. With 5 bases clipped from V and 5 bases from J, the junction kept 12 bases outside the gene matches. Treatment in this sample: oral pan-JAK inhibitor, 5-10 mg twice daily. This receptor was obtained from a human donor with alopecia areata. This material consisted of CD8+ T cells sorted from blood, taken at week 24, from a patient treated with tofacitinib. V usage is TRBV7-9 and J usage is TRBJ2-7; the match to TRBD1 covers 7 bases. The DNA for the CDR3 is TGTGCCAGCAGCACGATACCAGGGGGTGACAACGAGCAGTACTTC. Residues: CASSTIPGGDNEQYF.